The 25 T cell receptor beta chains below come from one sample, sequenced in a study of blood T cell repertoires in COVID-19. TCRdb's copy holds only in-frame clones and misses some; the assay was immunoSEQ multiplex PCR. This sample has 150,000 to 250,000 clones; around 75% occur once, and the top ten carry around 6%. Material: peripheral blood. Receptors were obtained from a woman in her forties with COVID-19, enrolled during active disease.

The CDR3 DNA sequence: TGTGCCAGTAGTCCCGACAGGGGGCTAAATTCACCCCTCCACTTT. It codes for CASSPDRGLNSPLHF. The chain combines TRBV19 with TRBJ1-6; TRBD1 aligns across 10 bases. The CDR3 totals 15 residues. Germline V gives CDR1 LNHDA, CDR2 SQIVND (reference sequence). V was clipped by 5 bases and J by 7 bases; unmatched bases: 5. The full variable domain, its missing parts supplied by reference TRBV19 and TRBJ1-6, is DGGITQSPKYLFRKEGQNVTLSCEQNLNHDAMYWYRQDPGQGLRLIYYSQIVNDFQKGDIAEGYSVSREKKESFPLTVTSAQKNPTAFYLCASSPDRGLNSPLHFGNGTRLTVT.

CDR3 residues: CASSDQGQRTDTQYF. The CDR3 DNA reads TGTGCCAGCAGTGACCAGGGACAGCGCACAGATACGCAGTATTTT. The V call is TRBV6-4, the J call TRBJ2-3, with 7 bases fitting TRBD1. The V gene's germline CDR1 is MRHNA and CDR2 SNTAGT. Trimming at V came to 2 bases and at J to 1 base, leaving 3 bases not matched to a gene. This CDR3 region has 15 residues.

The chain uses TRBV5-1 and TRBJ2-5; 8 bases map to TRBD1. Germline V CDR1 and CDR2: SGHRS, YFSETQ. CDR3 length equals 14 residues. The V gene end was trimmed by 4 bases and the J gene end by 3 bases; junction bases not matched to a gene: 5. The CDR3 region has the DNA TGCGCCAGCAGCCCCGGGACAGGAAAAGAGACCCAGTACTTC. Translation gives CASSPGTGKETQYF.

This clone was counted a few times. CDR3 amino acids: CASSFQKNTEAFF. In nucleotides, the CDR3 is TGCGCCAGCAGCTTCCAAAAGAACACTGAAGCTTTCTTT. The chain joins TRBV5-1 to TRBJ1-1; D not resolved. The germline V and J ends were trimmed by 2 bases and 1 base, with 6 bases remaining between them. Germline V lookup: CDR1 SGHRS, CDR2 YFSETQ. CDR3 size: 13 residues.

CDR3 amino acids: CASSPTVDEQYF. The DNA of the CDR3 is TGTGCCAGCAGCCCCACAGTCGACGAGCAGTACTTC. The rearrangement joins TRBV7-9 to TRBJ2-7, with D unclear. Between the trimmed V and J ends, which lost 5 bases and 5 bases, there was a span of 10 bases. This CDR3 is built from 12 residues. Germline V gene data show CDR1 as SEHNR and CDR2 as FQNEAQ (reference sequence).

Here the CDR3 DNA reads TGCGCCAGCGGGGGACAGGGGAATAGCGAGCAGTACTTC. Encoded protein: CASGGQGNSEQYF. V is TRBV10-2 and J is TRBJ2-7, with 10 bases lining up with TRBD1. V shed 8 bases, J shed 6 bases, and the junction held 7 bases outside the gene matches. Germline CDR1 WSHSY, CDR2 SAAADI. The CDR3 spans 13 residues.

This clone was detected once. The chain links TRBV6-5 to TRBJ1-2; D is ambiguous. CDR3 length equals 15 residues. The germline gives CDR1 MNHEY, CDR2 SVGAGI. V shed 7 bases and J shed 2 bases, with 17 bases lying between them. CDR3 amino acids: CASIREGLVNYGYTF. The CDR3 nucleotides are TGTGCCAGCATCCGTGAAGGCCTAGTCAACTATGGCTACACCTTC.

This rearrangement joins TRBV27 to TRBJ2-1; 8 bases are shared with TRBD2. Germline trimming cut 6 bases from V and 9 bases from J; bases unmatched to any gene: 13. This CDR3 is built from 15 residues. Germline assignment: CDR1 MNHEY and CDR2 SMNVEV (reference sequence). DNA of the CDR3: TGTGCCAGCAGGACGGGACTAGGAATTTTGGCTGAGCAGTTCTTC. As protein: CASRTGLGILAEQFF.

The V call is TRBV5-1, the J call TRBJ1-5; possibly TRBD1 for D (5 bases). The germline V gene has CDR1 SGHRS and CDR2 YFSETQ. Trimming removed 0 bases at V and 2 bases at J, with 9 bases between. This CDR3 is 15 amino acids long. CDR3 DNA: TGCGCCAGCAGCTTGGGGTCGGGGGGCAATCAGCCCCAGCATTTT. Its translation is CASSLGSGGNQPQHF. The full variable domain, rest sourced from reference TRBV5-1 and TRBJ1-5, is KAGVTQTPRYLIKTRGQQVTLSCSPISGHRSVSWYQQTPGQGLQFLFEYFSETQRNKGNFPGRFSGRQFSNSRSEMNVSTLELGDSALYLCASSLGSGGNQPQHFGDGTRLSIL.

The rearrangement joins TRBV11-2 to TRBJ2-5; TRBD1 is a possible D gene (5 bases). V was shortened by 4 bases and J by 7 bases, with 10 bases between the two germline ends. Germline CDR1 reads SGHAT; CDR2 reads FQNNGV. There are 12 residues in the CDR3. CDR3 in DNA: TGTGCCAGCAGCTCCCAGGGTCGGACCCAGTACTTC. Its protein is CASSSQGRTQYF.

This chain joins TRBV7-2 and TRBJ2-7; D is possibly TRBD1 (6 bases). Per germline, CDR1 SGHTA and CDR2 FQGNSA. V lost 3 bases and J lost 4, with 10 bases in between. The CDR3 totals 13 residues. The CDR3 loop reads CASSFSQGYEQYF. CDR3 nucleotide sequence: TGTGCCAGCAGCTTTTCACAGGGTTACGAGCAGTACTTC.

The V gene is TRBV4-3, the J gene TRBJ2-7, with D possibly being TRBD2 (7 bases). The CDR3 is 15 amino acids. Germline assignment: CDR1 LGHNA and CDR2 YSLEER. V lost 1 base and J 0 bases, leaving 10 bases between the germline ends. CDR3 residues: CASSQGGGGSYEQYF. In DNA form, the CDR3 reads TGCGCCAGCAGCCAAGGGGGGGGCGGCTCCTACGAGCAGTACTTC.

CDR3 region: CASRQSRRDSYEQYF. The CDR3 nucleotides read TGTGCCAGCAGGCAGTCCCGGCGGGACTCCTACGAGCAGTACTTC. The chain employs TRBV6-5 and TRBJ2-7; weak D call: TRBD2 (6 bases). Germline values: CDR1 MNHEY, CDR2 SVGAGI. The CDR3 is made up of 15 amino acids. Between the trimmed V and J ends, which lost 6 bases and 0 bases, there was a span of 15 bases.

The chain joins TRBV5-5 to TRBJ1-1, with 10 bases aligning to TRBD1. Trimming cost V 2 bases and J 5 bases; bases outside gene matches: 9. The germline gives CDR1 SGHKS, CDR2 YYEKEE (reference sequence). The CDR3 has 16 amino acids. The CDR3 DNA reads TGTGCCAGCAGCTTTATTAGGGACAGGGGAGAGACTGAAGCTTTCTTT. Its translation is CASSFIRDRGETEAFF.

V is TRBV2 and J is TRBJ1-1, with D perhaps TRBD1 (5 bases). Trimming cost V 9 bases and J 4 bases, with 12 bases left between them. The germline V gene encodes CDR1 SNHLY and CDR2 FYNNEI. This CDR3 contains 12 residues. The CDR3 DNA follows: TGTGCCAGAGGGGCACGCCTCACTGAAGCTTTCTTT. Translated, it gives CARGARLTEAFF.

V gene TRBV21-1 combines with J gene TRBJ1-2; the table's TRBD1 call for D was not verified on the DNA. TRBV21-1 is described as a pseudogene. The CDR3 sequence is 18 residues long. The CDR3 bases are TGTGCCAGCAGCAAAAAAGGACGTCTCAGGGGCCTTTCCTATGGCTACACCTTC. This gives the protein CASSKKGRLRGLSYGYTF.

The chain joins TRBV18 to TRBJ2-7, with 11 bases that match TRBD2. The CDR3 runs 15 residues. CDR1 is KGHSH, CDR2 LQKENI, per germline. V shed 4 bases, J shed 6 bases, and the junction held 8 bases outside the gene matches. This CDR3 is CASSQTGTSGIEQYF. CDR3 nucleotides: TGTGCCAGCTCACAAACCGGGACTAGCGGTATCGAGCAGTACTTC. Together with reference TRBV18 and TRBJ2-7, the CDR3 gives the full variable domain: NAGVMQNPRHLVRRRGQEARLRCSPMKGHSHVYWYRQLPEEGLKFMVYLQKENIIDESGMPKERFSAEFPKEGPSILRIQQVVRGDSAAYFCASSQTGTSGIEQYFGPGTRLTVT.

This clone was picked up a small number of times. V usage is TRBV18 and J usage is TRBJ1-1, with 9 bases matching TRBD1. The CDR3 totals 16 residues. V lost 2 bases, J lost 0 bases, and 4 bases stayed unmatched. Germline V gene lookup returns CDR1 KGHSH and CDR2 LQKENI. The CDR3 loop is CASSPGTGNLNTEAFF. CDR3 sequence (DNA): TGTGCCAGCTCACCAGGGACAGGGAATTTGAACACTGAAGCTTTCTTT.

This sequence joins TRBV23-1 and TRBJ1-2; 11 bases line up with TRBD1. TRBV23-1 is an open reading frame whose function is uncertain. The J segment lost 8 bases and the V segment lost 2 bases, leaving 13 bases of the junction unmatched. This CDR3 has 17 amino acids. Here the CDR3 reads CASSQTHPGTGGEGYTF. CDR3 nucleotide sequence: TGCGCCAGCAGTCAAACCCATCCCGGGACAGGGGGGGAGGGCTACACCTTC.

This chain links TRBV9 with TRBJ1-1; D might be TRBD1 (6 bases). Trimming left V 0 bases short and J 6 bases short, with 12 bases between. This CDR3 comprises 14 residues. CDR1 is SGDLS, CDR2 YYNGEE, per germline. The CDR3 loop reads CASSVVAGGSEAFF. The CDR3 DNA sequence: TGTGCCAGCAGCGTAGTCGCGGGGGGCTCTGAAGCTTTCTTT.

This clone was seen only once. CDR3 region: CASSPEKAGIVRAGKNQPQHF. CDR3 sequence (DNA): TGCGCCAGCAGCCCCGAGAAGGCGGGGATCGTGAGGGCGGGAAAAAATCAGCCCCAGCATTTT. This chain uses TRBV4-1 with TRBJ1-5; D uncertain. CDR3 length: 21 residues. Germline V gives CDR1 MGHRA, CDR2 YSYEKL. Trimming pared 4 bases from V and 4 bases from J, leaving 32 bases between.

J is TRBJ1-5 and V is TRBV7-9; D gene unclear. In germline, CDR1 is SEHNR, CDR2 FQNEAQ (reference sequence). V shed 3 bases and J shed 5 bases, with 8 bases lying between them. The CDR3 loop spans 13 amino acids. In DNA form, the CDR3 reads TGTGCCAGCAGCTTTAGCGGGGATCAGCCCCAGCATTTT. Amino acid sequence: CASSFSGDQPQHF.

Written as DNA, the CDR3 is TGCGCCAGCAGCTGGTCACAGCTACAAGAGACCCAGTACTTC. This gives the protein CASSWSQLQETQYF. V and J are TRBV5-1 and TRBJ2-5, with D hard to call. Trimming removed 3 bases from V and 2 bases from J, with 11 bases in between. Germline CDR1 and CDR2: SGHRS and YFSETQ. This CDR3 comprises 14 residues.

The chain combines TRBV4-3 with TRBJ1-5; possible D gene TRBD1, 5 bases. The CDR3 is 15 amino acids. Trimming removed 0 bases from V and 6 bases from J, with 12 bases in between. Germline values: CDR1 LGHNA, CDR2 YSLEER. The CDR3 DNA follows: TGCGCCAGCAGCCAAGATTTTGGGGGGACTCAGCCCCAGCATTTT. This gives the protein CASSQDFGGTQPQHF.

The chain links TRBV12-3 or TRBV12-4 to TRBJ1-3; D is unclear. The CDR3 length is 13 residues. Trimming stripped 7 bases from V and 0 bases from J, with 7 bases between. CDR3 in amino acids: CASTLLSGNTIYF. Written as DNA, the CDR3 is TGTGCCAGCACCCTACTCTCTGGAAACACCATATATTTT.